This TCR beta chain was profiled in a study of T cell repertoires in cytomegalovirus infection. TCRdb re-derived calls from the reads in MiXCR, one entry per CDR3 protein. The sample carries more than 500,000 distinct CDR3 sequences, 16% recorded once. The table lists this clonotype with a few counts. Trimming left V 2 bases short and J 2 bases short, with 13 bases between. Germline V CDR1 and CDR2: LNHDA, SQIVND (reference sequence). This CDR3 has 15 amino acids. Sequencing was done on a sample of CD8+ T cells from PBMCs. V and J are TRBV19 and TRBJ2-7, with D unresolved. This TCR came from a human donor in good health (CMV status not recorded). Some clones in this sample may be carry-over from other donors' samples. The CDR3 region has the DNA TGTGCCAGTAGTATAAATTGGTTGGAGACCTACGAGCAGTACTTC. Translation gives CASSINWLETYEQYF.